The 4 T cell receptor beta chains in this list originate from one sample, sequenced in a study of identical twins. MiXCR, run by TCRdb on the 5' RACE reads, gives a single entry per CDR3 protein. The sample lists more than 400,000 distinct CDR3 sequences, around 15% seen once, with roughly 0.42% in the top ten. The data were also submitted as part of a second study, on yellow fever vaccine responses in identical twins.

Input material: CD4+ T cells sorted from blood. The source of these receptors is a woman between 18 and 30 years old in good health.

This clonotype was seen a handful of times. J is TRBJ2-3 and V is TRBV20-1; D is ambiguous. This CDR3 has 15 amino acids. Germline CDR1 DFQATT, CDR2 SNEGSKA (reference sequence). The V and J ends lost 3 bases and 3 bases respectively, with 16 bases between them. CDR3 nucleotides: TGCAGTGCTAGTTATCAGGCCAGCCGGACAGATACGCAGTATTTT. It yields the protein CSASYQASRTDTQYF.

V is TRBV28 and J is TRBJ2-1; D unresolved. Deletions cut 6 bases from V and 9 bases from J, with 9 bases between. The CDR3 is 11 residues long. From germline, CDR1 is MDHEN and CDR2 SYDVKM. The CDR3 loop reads CASSLSFEQFF. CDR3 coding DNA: TGTGCCAGCAGCCTAAGTTTTGAGCAGTTCTTC.

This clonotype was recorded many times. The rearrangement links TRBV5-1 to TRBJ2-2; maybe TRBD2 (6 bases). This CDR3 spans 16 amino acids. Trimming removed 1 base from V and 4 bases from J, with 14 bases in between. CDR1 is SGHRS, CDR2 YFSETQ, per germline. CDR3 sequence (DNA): TGCGCCAGCAGCTTGATTGCGGGGAGTTTCACCGGGGAGCTGTTTTTT. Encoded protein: CASSLIAGSFTGELFF. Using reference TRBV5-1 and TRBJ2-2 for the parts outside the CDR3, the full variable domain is KAGVTQTPRYLIKTRGQQVTLSCSPISGHRSVSWYQQTPGQGLQFLFEYFSETQRNKGNFPGRFSGRQFSNSRSEMNVSTLELGDSALYLCASSLIAGSFTGELFFGEGSRLTVL.

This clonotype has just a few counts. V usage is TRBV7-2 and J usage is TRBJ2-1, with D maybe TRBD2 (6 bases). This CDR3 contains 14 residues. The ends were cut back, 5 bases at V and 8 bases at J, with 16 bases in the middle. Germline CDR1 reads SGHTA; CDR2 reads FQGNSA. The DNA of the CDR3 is TGTGCCAGCAGCCTGGTCGGGGGTCTTGATGAGCAGTTCTTC. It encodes CASSLVGGLDEQFF.